The 20 T cell receptor beta chains presented below share a single source sample, sequenced in a study of blood T cell repertoires in COVID-19. Repertoires were generated with immunoSEQ multiplex PCR, while TCRdb's copy carries only in-frame clones and drops some. The sample has approximately 200,000 clones, 75% to 85% seen once; the top ten hold approximately 10%. The source material was PBMCs or T cells enriched from blood (not recorded which). The receptors shown here come from a man aged 35 to 55 who had recovered from COVID-19.

The chain has TRBV4-3 and TRBJ1-6, with D maybe TRBD1 (6 bases). Trimming pared 1 base from V and 8 bases from J, leaving 15 bases between. In germline, CDR1 is LGHNA, CDR2 YSLEER. CDR3 length: 16 residues. The CDR3 sequence: CASSQGGGAGYSPLHF. In nucleotides, the CDR3 is TGCGCCAGCAGCCAAGGAGGGGGAGCGGGGTATTCACCCCTCCACTTT.

The gene calls are TRBV15 and TRBJ1-1; weak D call: TRBD1 (6 bases). V was trimmed by 0 bases and J by 9 bases, leaving 17 bases between them. Per germline, CDR1 LNHNV and CDR2 YYDKDF (reference sequence). This CDR3 is 15 amino acids long. CDR3: CATSRDAGTLDKAFF. The DNA for the CDR3 is TGTGCCACCAGCAGAGACGCCGGGACACTCGATAAAGCTTTCTTT.

The chain recombines TRBV27 with TRBJ1-2, with TRBD1 identical over 7 bases. Losses at the gene ends were 6 bases for V and 4 bases for J; bases not matched to a gene: 11. CDR1 is MNHEY, CDR2 SMNVEV, per germline (reference sequence). The CDR3 length is 15 residues. The CDR3 DNA reads as TGTGCCAGCAGCGAAATTCGGGACAGTCCCTATGGCTACACCTTC. As protein: CASSEIRDSPYGYTF.

The chain links TRBV28 to TRBJ2-7; 15 bases fit TRBD2. From germline, CDR1 is MDHEN and CDR2 SYDVKM. The trim removed 5 bases at V and 4 bases at J, leaving 3 bases unmatched. The CDR3 length is 15 residues. This chain's CDR3 is CASSPGTSGGYEQYF. CDR3 coding DNA: TGTGCCAGCAGTCCAGGGACTAGCGGGGGGTACGAGCAGTACTTC.

The table lists this clone with a count of one. The chain is built from TRBV30 and TRBJ2-1; TRBD2 matches at 7 bases. Germline CDR1 reads GTSNPN; CDR2 reads SVGIG (reference sequence). This CDR3 has 14 amino acids. V dropped 4 bases and J dropped 3; count of bases not matched to a gene: 6. The CDR3 protein is CAWNVGGNYNEQFF. CDR3 in DNA: TGTGCCTGGAACGTGGGAGGGAACTACAATGAGCAGTTCTTC. The full variable domain, its missing parts supplied by reference TRBV30 and TRBJ2-1, is SQTIHQWPATLVQPVGSPLSLECTVEGTSNPNLYWYRQAAGRGLQLLFYSVGIGQISSEVPQNLSASRPQDRQFILSSKKLLLSDSGFYLCAWNVGGNYNEQFFGPGTRLTVL.

The chain has TRBV7-8 and TRBJ1-1; a weak D match, TRBD1 (6 bases). Germline lookup yields CDR1 SGHVS and CDR2 FQNEAQ. The CDR3 consists of 15 residues. V was trimmed by 5 bases and J by 6 bases, leaving 19 bases between them. DNA for the CDR3: TGTGCCAGCAGCCCCTCAAGGGGGAGTGAGTCTGAAGCTTTCTTT. It codes for CASSPSRGSESEAFF.

This chain uses TRBV11-2 with TRBJ2-1; 10 bases agree with TRBD2. J was trimmed by 0 bases and V by 2 bases; bases with no gene match: 4. The CDR3 runs 17 residues. Germline CDR1 and CDR2: SGHAT and FQNNGV. Here the CDR3 DNA reads TGTGCCAGCAGCTTAAATCCTAGCGGGAGCTCCTACAATGAGCAGTTCTTC. Protein: CASSLNPSGSSYNEQFF.

The chain has TRBV10-3 and TRBJ1-2; perhaps TRBD1 as D (5 bases). This CDR3 is built from 15 residues. The germline V gene encodes CDR1 ENHRY and CDR2 SYGVKD. Trimming left V 4 bases short and J 0 bases short, with 12 bases between. This CDR3 reads CAISGGGSANYGYTF. The CDR3 DNA follows: TGTGCCATCAGTGGGGGGGGGTCTGCTAACTATGGCTACACCTTC.

The V gene is TRBV7-2, the J gene TRBJ2-7; 10 nucleotides align to TRBD1. Germline CDR1 reads SGHTA; CDR2 reads FQGNSA. V shed 5 bases and J 4 bases; nucleotides not matched to a gene: 8. This CDR3 spans 15 amino acids. The CDR3 spells CASSTRTGGEYEQYF. CDR3 nucleotides: TGTGCCAGCAGCACCCGGACAGGGGGGGAATACGAGCAGTACTTC.

The chain links TRBV23-1 to TRBJ2-1; D is unclear. TRBV23-1 carries the ORF label, with uncertain function. The CDR3 extends over 14 amino acids. V was shortened by 7 bases and J by 3 bases, with 13 bases between the two germline ends. DNA of the CDR3: TGCGCCAGCATCCCCCCCCCAGACTACAATGAGCAGTTCTTC. Its translation is CASIPPPDYNEQFF.

The chain employs TRBV3-1 (or the pseudogene TRBV3-2) and TRBJ2-1, with unresolved D. The V gene's germline CDR1 is LGHDT and CDR2 YNNKEL (reference sequence). V was pared by 0 bases and J by 6 bases, with 6 bases between. The CDR3 is made up of 13 amino acids. The CDR3 here is CASSQDVVNEQFF. DNA of the CDR3: TGTGCCAGCAGCCAAGATGTAGTCAATGAGCAGTTCTTC.

This chain connects TRBV30 to TRBJ2-7; TRBD1 might be the D (6 bases). CDR1 GTSNPN and CDR2 SVGIG come from the germline V gene (reference sequence). The V end lost 5 bases, the J end lost 4 bases, and 18 bases lay between the germline ends. The CDR3 spans 14 residues. CDR3 amino acids: CAWAYRVSRYEQYF. The DNA for the CDR3 is TGTGCCTGGGCATACAGGGTTAGTCGTTACGAGCAGTACTTC.

The chain links TRBV30 to TRBJ2-5, with D hard to call. Germline CDR1 is GTSNPN and CDR2 is SVGIG (reference sequence). This CDR3 has 15 residues. V dropped 2 bases and J dropped 3 bases, with 16 bases sitting between them. The CDR3 DNA is TGTGCCTGGAGTCCTCTGCAAGACCTAGAAGAGACCCAGTACTTC. Protein product: CAWSPLQDLEETQYF.

The chain couples TRBV5-1 to TRBJ1-2; D unresolved. The germline gives CDR1 SGHRS, CDR2 YFSETQ. CDR3 size: 14 residues. V was trimmed by 4 bases and J by 3 bases, leaving 13 bases between them. CDR3 in amino acids: CASSPVGRDYGYTF. The CDR3 DNA follows: TGCGCCAGCAGCCCCGTTGGGCGGGACTATGGCTACACCTTC. The complete variable domain, with remaining parts taken from reference TRBV5-1 and TRBJ1-2, reads KAGVTQTPRYLIKTRGQQVTLSCSPISGHRSVSWYQQTPGQGLQFLFEYFSETQRNKGNFPGRFSGRQFSNSRSEMNVSTLELGDSALYLCASSPVGRDYGYTFGSGTRLTVV.

The rearrangement links TRBV4-2 to TRBJ2-5; maybe TRBD2 (6 bases). Trimming shortened V by 4 bases and J by 3 bases, and 21 bases separated the two germline ends. The CDR3 has 17 residues. Germline CDR1 LGHNA, CDR2 YNFKEQ. The CDR3 DNA is TGTGCCAGCAGCCCTACTTTACCGCGGGACGTAAAAGAGACCCAGTACTTC. Translating gives CASSPTLPRDVKETQYF.

The chain joins TRBV27 to TRBJ2-2; D is undetermined. CDR3 size: 15 residues. The germline CDR1 and CDR2 sequences are MNHEY and SMNVEV (reference sequence). Trimming removed 2 bases at V and 4 bases at J, with 11 bases between. DNA for the CDR3: TGTGCCAGCAGTTTACGCGATGCGGTCACCGGGGAGCTGTTTTTT. The encoded protein is CASSLRDAVTGELFF.

The chain is built from TRBV5-1 and TRBJ2-5, with TRBD2 matching 11 bases. The CDR3 length is 14 residues. Germline V CDR1 and CDR2: SGHRS, YFSETQ. The junction had 4 bases not matched to a gene; V was cut back by 4 bases and J by 5 bases. CDR3 nucleotides: TGCGCCAGCAGCCCCGGGACTAGCGGTGAGACCCAGTACTTC. It is translated as CASSPGTSGETQYF.

The V gene is TRBV3-1 (or the pseudogene TRBV3-2), the J gene TRBJ2-1, with D possibly being TRBD2 (5 bases). The CDR3 extends over 15 amino acids. The germline V gene has CDR1 LGHDT and CDR2 YNNKEL (reference sequence). V lost 0 bases to trimming and J lost 1 base, with 7 bases between them. This CDR3 reads CASSQDRGSYNEQFF. The CDR3 DNA is TGTGCCAGCAGCCAAGACCGGGGTTCCTACAATGAGCAGTTCTTC.

A single count supports this clone. The chain couples TRBV7-8 to TRBJ1-1; 8 nucleotides line up with TRBD1. CDR1 is SGHVS, CDR2 FQNEAQ, per germline. After removal of 4 bases from V and 0 bases from J, the junction contained 7 bases not matched to a gene. The CDR3 spans 16 residues. CDR3 sequence reads: CASSSRTGSMNTEAFF. CDR3 nucleotides: TGTGCCAGCAGCTCCCGGACAGGGTCCATGAACACTGAAGCTTTCTTT.

The rearrangement joins TRBV18 to TRBJ2-1; D is unclear. Trimming stripped 0 bases from V and 4 bases from J, with 7 bases between. Germline V gene sequence: CDR1 KGHSH, CDR2 LQKENI. The CDR3 runs to 14 residues. In DNA, the CDR3 is TGTGCCAGCTCACCACCGTCCGGGTACAATGAGCAGTTCTTC. It encodes CASSPPSGYNEQFF.